The 21 T cell receptor beta chains listed next were all sequenced from one sample in a study of T cell responses to AZD1222 COVID-19 vaccine. Produced via immunoSEQ multiplex PCR; TCRdb's table is partial and in-frame only. The sample holds more than 85,000 clones, about 90% seen once. Sequencing was performed on peripheral blood, taken 28 days after the second AZD1222 dose. These receptors came from an adult who received the AZD1222 COVID-19 vaccine.

The genes are TRBV11-3 and TRBJ1-2; D gene ambiguous. CDR1 is SGHNT, CDR2 YENEEA, per germline. The CDR3 sequence is 15 residues long. Trimming shortened V by 5 bases and J by 8 bases, and 21 bases separated the two germline ends. The CDR3 DNA sequence: TGTGCCAGCAGCGAGAATGCTGGGCAGGTTAGCGGCTACACCTTC. This sequence encodes CASSENAGQVSGYTF.

The chain uses TRBV28 and TRBJ1-2; no clear D. Germline CDR1 reads MDHEN; CDR2 reads SYDVKM. The CDR3 consists of 13 residues. V lost 2 bases and J lost 8, with 12 bases in between. Here the CDR3 reads CASSLMGGWGYTF. The CDR3 nucleotides are TGTGCCAGCAGTTTAATGGGCGGGTGGGGCTACACCTTC.

The V gene is TRBV11-3, the J gene TRBJ2-1; TRBD1 aligns across 8 bases. This CDR3 is built from 18 residues. J lost 4 bases, V lost 11 bases, and 22 bases had no gene match. Germline V gene lookup returns CDR1 SGHNT and CDR2 YENEEA. The CDR3 DNA sequence: TGTGCCGGACGCCATAAGGGAGGACAGGGATGGGGGTACAATGAGCAGTTCTTC. Translation gives CAGRHKGGQGWGYNEQFF. The variable domain in full, completed from reference TRBV11-3 and TRBJ2-1, reads EAGVVQSPRYKIIEKKQPVAFWCNPISGHNTLYWYLQNLGQGPELLIRYENEEAVDDSQLPKDRFSAERLKGVDSTLKIQPAELGDSAVYLCAGRHKGGQGWGYNEQFFGPGTRLTVL.

V gene TRBV5-1 combines with J gene TRBJ2-3; 8 bases are shared with TRBD2. V shed 3 bases, J shed 5 bases, and the junction held 11 bases outside the gene matches. The CDR3 sequence is 16 residues long. Germline loops: CDR1 SGHRS, CDR2 YFSETQ. CDR3 sequence: CASSSAGREGLDTQYF. In DNA, the CDR3 is TGCGCCAGCAGCTCCGCGGGCCGGGAGGGCCTAGATACGCAGTATTTT.

The chain links TRBV15 to TRBJ2-3; D is possibly TRBD2 (5 bases). The V and J ends lost 2 bases and 2 bases respectively, with 26 bases between them. This CDR3 comprises 20 residues. The germline CDR1 and CDR2 sequences are LNHNV and YYDKDF (reference sequence). The CDR3 protein is CATSRISLFAGGSYTDTQYF. DNA of the CDR3: TGTGCCACCAGCAGAATAAGCCTTTTCGCGGGCGGGTCCTACACAGATACGCAGTATTTT.

The chain employs TRBV18 and TRBJ1-2; D gene uncertain. Trimming took 6 bases from V and 7 from J, leaving 12 bases between them. Germline V CDR1 and CDR2: KGHSH, LQKENI. The CDR3 covers 12 residues. The CDR3 protein is CASSPDEGGYTF. CDR3 coding DNA: TGTGCCAGCTCCCCCGACGAGGGTGGCTACACCTTC.

This chain connects TRBV20-1 to TRBJ2-1, with D perhaps matching TRBD2 (6 bases). Between the trimmed V and J ends, which lost 8 bases and 15 bases, there was a span of 20 bases. CDR3 length: 11 residues. CDR1 and CDR2 (germline): DFQATT, SNEGSKA (reference sequence). The CDR3 nucleotides are TGCAGTCGCACGCCCGGGAGAGAAATGTTCTTC. It codes for CSRTPGREMFF.

The CDR3 DNA sequence: TGTGCCAGCGTCGCCAGTTCGCCTTCACCCCTCCACTTT. Its translation is CASVASSPSPLHF. The chain couples TRBV25-1 to TRBJ1-6; D gene unclear. The V gene's germline CDR1 is MGHDK and CDR2 SYGVNS. V shed 8 bases and J shed 9 bases, with 14 bases lying between them. The CDR3 is 13 amino acids.

The CDR3 DNA reads as TGTGCCAGCAGATCACAGGGATCTGGAAACACCATATATTTT. Its protein product is CASRSQGSGNTIYF. The V and J genes are TRBV3-1 (or the pseudogene TRBV3-2) and TRBJ1-3; maybe TRBD1 (6 bases). V lost 6 bases and J lost 1, with 10 bases in between. The length of the CDR3 is 14 residues. CDR1 is LGHDT and CDR2 is YNNKEL in the germline V gene (reference sequence).

The chain couples TRBV7-9 to TRBJ2-1, with 8 bases matching TRBD1. V lost 4 bases and J lost 4; bases outside the gene matches: 3. The CDR3 is 14 residues long. The germline CDR1 and CDR2 sequences are SEHNR and FQNEAQ (reference sequence). CDR3 DNA sequence: TGTGCCAGCAGCTCTCAGGGGGCTTACAATGAGCAGTTCTTC. Translation gives CASSSQGAYNEQFF. The variable domain in full, with the rest retrieved from reference TRBV7-9 and TRBJ2-1, is DTGVSQNPRHKITKRGQNVTFRCDPISEHNRLYWYRQTLGQGPEFLTYFQNEAQLEKSRLLSDRFSAERPKGSFSTLEIQRTEQGDSAMYLCASSSQGAYNEQFFGPGTRLTVL.

V and J are TRBV10-3 and TRBJ2-7; 8 bases agree with TRBD2. This CDR3 spans 14 amino acids. After removal of 3 bases from V and 3 bases from J, the junction contained 4 bases not matched to a gene. Germline assignment: CDR1 ENHRY and CDR2 SYGVKD. The CDR3 loop reads CAISEAGASYEQYF. CDR3 nucleotides: TGTGCCATCAGTGAAGCGGGGGCCAGCTACGAGCAGTACTTC.

This clone appeared a single time. The V and J genes are TRBV15 and TRBJ2-7; possible D gene TRBD2, 6 bases. The CDR3 loop spans 15 amino acids. Trimming removed 3 bases from V and 4 bases from J, with 16 bases in between. From germline, CDR1 is LNHNV and CDR2 YYDKDF (reference sequence). The CDR3 region has the DNA TGTGCCACCAGCAGTACCCCGGGAGTACCTTACGAGCAGTACTTC. Encoded protein: CATSSTPGVPYEQYF.

V usage is TRBV19 and J usage is TRBJ2-5; TRBD1 aligns across 8 bases. Looked up from germline, CDR1 is LNHDA and CDR2 is SQIVND (reference sequence). V dropped 10 bases and J dropped 2; count of bases not matched to a gene: 3. CDR3 length: 12 residues. Written as DNA, the CDR3 is TGTGCCACTAGACAGGGGCAAGAGACCCAGTACTTC. Translation: CATRQGQETQYF.

The V call is TRBV19, the J call TRBJ2-3; 7 bases line up with TRBD1. The CDR3 length is 14 residues. The V segment lost 5 bases and the J segment 2 bases; nucleotides outside the gene matches: 4. Germline V gene data show CDR1 as LNHDA and CDR2 as SQIVND (reference sequence). As DNA, the CDR3 is TGTGCCAGTAGTCACGACAGGGCCACAGATACGCAGTATTTT. Translating gives CASSHDRATDTQYF.

The chain joins TRBV12-3 or TRBV12-4 to TRBJ2-7; D uncertain. The CDR3 extends over 11 amino acids. V lost 6 bases, J lost 3 bases, and 6 bases lay in between. For the CDR3, the DNA is TGTGCCAGCAGCCTTAACTACGAGCAGTACTTC. Its translation is CASSLNYEQYF.

This sequence joins TRBV4-1 and TRBJ2-7; 8 bases align to TRBD1. The germline gives CDR1 MGHRA, CDR2 YSYEKL. There are 15 residues in the CDR3. V trimming: 4 bases; J trimming: 3 bases; junction bases outside the gene matches: 8. The CDR3 coding sequence is TGCGCCAGCAGCCCAGTACGGACAGGGATCTACGAGCAGTACTTC. Translated: CASSPVRTGIYEQYF.

The V call is TRBV28, the J call TRBJ1-5, with 7 bases lining up with TRBD1. J was trimmed by 6 bases and V by 6 bases; bases with no gene match: 11. Germline V gene data show CDR1 as MDHEN and CDR2 as SYDVKM. This CDR3 comprises 15 residues. The CDR3 reads CASRPLRGQRQPQHF. CDR3 DNA: TGTGCCAGCAGACCCCTGAGGGGGCAGCGTCAGCCCCAGCATTTT.

The table lists this clone with a few counts. The chain couples TRBV7-3 to TRBJ2-2; D may be TRBD2 (6 bases). The length of the CDR3 is 14 residues. V was clipped by 5 bases and J by 8 bases, with 15 bases between them. Germline V gene sequence: CDR1 SGHTA, CDR2 FQGTGA. CDR3 residues: CASSPGGSSGELFF. The CDR3 DNA reads TGTGCCAGCAGCCCAGGAGGGTCATCGGGGGAGCTGTTTTTT. Complete variable domain (other parts from reference TRBV7-3 and TRBJ2-2): GAGVSQTPSNKVTEKGKYVELRCDPISGHTALYWYRQSLGQGPEFLIYFQGTGAADDSGLPNDRFFAVRPEGSVSTLKIQRTERGDSAVYLCASSPGGSSGELFFGEGSRLTVL.

The chain couples TRBV6-5 to TRBJ2-7, with D possibly matching TRBD1 (5 bases). V gave up 6 bases and J gave up 0 bases, with 12 bases separating them. This CDR3 has 14 residues. CDR1 is MNHEY and CDR2 is SVGAGI in the germline V gene. The DNA for the CDR3 is TGTGCCAGCAGGCCGAGACAGATCTCCTACGAGCAGTACTTC. It specifies CASRPRQISYEQYF.

The chain employs TRBV3-1 (or the pseudogene TRBV3-2) and TRBJ2-2; a weak D match, TRBD2 (5 bases). Looked up from germline, CDR1 is LGHDT and CDR2 is YNNKEL (reference sequence). This CDR3 is built from 18 residues. Trimming removed 0 bases at V and 2 bases at J, with 16 bases between. CDR3 DNA: TGTGCCAGCAGCCAAGAAATCGGTCGAGGGCTTAACACCGGGGAGCTGTTTTTT. Its protein product is CASSQEIGRGLNTGELFF.

The chain is built from TRBV12-3 or TRBV12-4 and TRBJ1-3, with no clear D. V was shortened by 3 bases and J by 5 bases, with 8 bases between the two germline ends. The CDR3 has 13 residues. The CDR3 DNA is TGTGCCAGCAGTTTTAATAGCCGAAACACCATATATTTT. This encodes CASSFNSRNTIYF.